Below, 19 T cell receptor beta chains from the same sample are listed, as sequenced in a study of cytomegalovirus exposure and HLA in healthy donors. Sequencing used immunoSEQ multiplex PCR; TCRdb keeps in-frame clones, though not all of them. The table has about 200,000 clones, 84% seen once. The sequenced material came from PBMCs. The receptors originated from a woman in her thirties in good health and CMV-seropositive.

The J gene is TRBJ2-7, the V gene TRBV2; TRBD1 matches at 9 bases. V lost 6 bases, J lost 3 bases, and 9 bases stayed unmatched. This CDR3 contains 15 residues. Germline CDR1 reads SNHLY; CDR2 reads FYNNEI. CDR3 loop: CASRDRGPRDYEQYF. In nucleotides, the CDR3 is TGTGCCAGCAGGGACAGGGGCCCGCGGGACTACGAGCAGTACTTC.

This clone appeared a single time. The CDR3 sequence is CASARAVEQYF. DNA for the CDR3: TGTGCCAGCGCCAGAGCGGTCGAGCAGTACTTC. The gene calls are TRBV7-9 and TRBJ2-7; tentatively, D is TRBD2 (5 bases). The germline V and J ends were trimmed by 8 bases and 6 bases, with 11 bases remaining between them. Germline CDR1 is SEHNR and CDR2 is FQNEAQ (reference sequence). The CDR3 runs 11 residues.

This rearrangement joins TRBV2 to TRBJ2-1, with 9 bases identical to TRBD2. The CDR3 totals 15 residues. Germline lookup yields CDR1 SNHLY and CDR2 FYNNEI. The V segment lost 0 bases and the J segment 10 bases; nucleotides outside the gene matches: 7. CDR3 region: CASSEARAGGSEQFF. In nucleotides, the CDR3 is TGTGCCAGCAGTGAAGCGCGGGCGGGAGGGTCAGAGCAGTTCTTC.

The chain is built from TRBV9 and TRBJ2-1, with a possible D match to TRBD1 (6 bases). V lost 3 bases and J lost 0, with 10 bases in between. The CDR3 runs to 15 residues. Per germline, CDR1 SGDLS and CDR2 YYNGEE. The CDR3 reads CASSEMGASYNEQFF. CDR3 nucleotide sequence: TGTGCCAGCAGCGAGATGGGGGCCTCCTACAATGAGCAGTTCTTC.

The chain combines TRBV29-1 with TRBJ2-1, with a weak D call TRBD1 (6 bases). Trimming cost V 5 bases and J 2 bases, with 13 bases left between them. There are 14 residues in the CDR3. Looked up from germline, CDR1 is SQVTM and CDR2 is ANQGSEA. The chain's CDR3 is CSVTGSVTYNEQFF. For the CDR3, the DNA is TGCAGCGTTACAGGGTCGGTCACCTACAATGAGCAGTTCTTC.

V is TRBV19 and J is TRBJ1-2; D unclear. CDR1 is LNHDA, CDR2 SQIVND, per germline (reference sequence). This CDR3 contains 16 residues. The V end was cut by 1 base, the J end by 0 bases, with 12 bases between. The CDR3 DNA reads TGTGCCAGTAGTATAGCCGCTGGCGGGACTAACTATGGCTACACCTTC. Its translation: CASSIAAGGTNYGYTF.

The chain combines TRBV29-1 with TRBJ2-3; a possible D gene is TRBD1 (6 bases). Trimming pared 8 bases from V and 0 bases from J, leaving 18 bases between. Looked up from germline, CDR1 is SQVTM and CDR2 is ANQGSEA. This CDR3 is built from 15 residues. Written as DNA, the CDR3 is TGCAGCTCTGGGGGCGGACGGGGAAGCACAGATACGCAGTATTTT. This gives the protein CSSGGGRGSTDTQYF.

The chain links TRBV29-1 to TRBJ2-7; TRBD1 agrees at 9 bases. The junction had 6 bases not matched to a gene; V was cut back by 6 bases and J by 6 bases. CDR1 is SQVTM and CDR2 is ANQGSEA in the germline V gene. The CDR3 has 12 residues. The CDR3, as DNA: TGCAGCGTGGGACAGGGTGGGATCGAGCAGTACTTC. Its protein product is CSVGQGGIEQYF.

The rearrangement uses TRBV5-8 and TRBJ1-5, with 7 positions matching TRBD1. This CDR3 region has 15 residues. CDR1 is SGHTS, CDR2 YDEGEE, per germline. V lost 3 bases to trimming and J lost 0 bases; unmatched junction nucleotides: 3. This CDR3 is CASSSRTGSNQPQHF. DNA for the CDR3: TGTGCCAGCAGCTCCCGGACAGGTAGCAATCAGCCCCAGCATTTT.

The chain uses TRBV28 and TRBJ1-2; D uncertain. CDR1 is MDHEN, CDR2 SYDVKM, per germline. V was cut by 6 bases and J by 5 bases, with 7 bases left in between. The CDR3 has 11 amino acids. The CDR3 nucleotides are TGTGCCAGCAGGGCATGGTATGGCTACACCTTC. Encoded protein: CASRAWYGYTF.

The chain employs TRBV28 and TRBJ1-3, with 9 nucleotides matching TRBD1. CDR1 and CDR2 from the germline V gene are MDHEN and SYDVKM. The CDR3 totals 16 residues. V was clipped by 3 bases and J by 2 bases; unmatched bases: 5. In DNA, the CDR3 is TGTGCCAGCAGTTTTTCTTGGACAGGGGCTGGAAACACCATATATTTT. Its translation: CASSFSWTGAGNTIYF.

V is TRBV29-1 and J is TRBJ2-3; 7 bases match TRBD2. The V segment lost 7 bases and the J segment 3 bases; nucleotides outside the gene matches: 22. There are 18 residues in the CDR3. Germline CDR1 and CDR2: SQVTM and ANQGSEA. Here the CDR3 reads CSALVESGEVVRTDTQYF. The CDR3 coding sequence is TGCAGCGCCCTGGTGGAAAGCGGGGAGGTCGTTCGTACAGATACGCAGTATTTT.

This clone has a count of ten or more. The CDR3 protein is CAWNSLLRHRAHYGYTF. For the CDR3, the DNA is TGTGCCTGGAACTCCCTCCTCCGGCACAGGGCGCACTATGGCTACACCTTC. This sequence joins TRBV30 and TRBJ1-2; tentatively, D is TRBD1 (6 bases). Germline V lookup: CDR1 GTSNPN, CDR2 SVGIG (reference sequence). Trimming took off 4 bases at V and 3 bases at J, with 24 bases between the two ends. This CDR3 comprises 17 residues.

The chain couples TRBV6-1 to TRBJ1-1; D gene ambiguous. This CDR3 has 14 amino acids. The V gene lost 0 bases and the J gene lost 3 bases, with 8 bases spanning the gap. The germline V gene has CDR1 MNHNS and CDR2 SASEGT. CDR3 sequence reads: CASSEASRDTEAFF. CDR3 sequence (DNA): TGTGCCAGCAGTGAAGCGAGTCGGGACACTGAAGCTTTCTTT.

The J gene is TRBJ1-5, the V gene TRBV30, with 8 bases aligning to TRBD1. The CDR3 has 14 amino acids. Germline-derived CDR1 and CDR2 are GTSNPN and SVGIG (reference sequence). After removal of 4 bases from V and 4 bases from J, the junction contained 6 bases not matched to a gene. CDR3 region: CAWTPDRGNQPQHF. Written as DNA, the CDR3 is TGTGCCTGGACTCCCGACAGGGGAAATCAGCCCCAGCATTTT. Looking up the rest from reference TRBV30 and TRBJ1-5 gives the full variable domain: SQTIHQWPATLVQPVGSPLSLECTVEGTSNPNLYWYRQAAGRGLQLLFYSVGIGQISSEVPQNLSASRPQDRQFILSSKKLLLSDSGFYLCAWTPDRGNQPQHFGDGTRLSIL.

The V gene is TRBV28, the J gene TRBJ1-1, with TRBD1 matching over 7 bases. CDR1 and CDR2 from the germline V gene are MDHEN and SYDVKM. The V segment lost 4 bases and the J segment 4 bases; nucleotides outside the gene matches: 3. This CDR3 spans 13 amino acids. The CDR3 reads CASSSAGGTEAFF. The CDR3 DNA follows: TGTGCCAGCAGTTCCGCAGGGGGCACTGAAGCTTTCTTT.

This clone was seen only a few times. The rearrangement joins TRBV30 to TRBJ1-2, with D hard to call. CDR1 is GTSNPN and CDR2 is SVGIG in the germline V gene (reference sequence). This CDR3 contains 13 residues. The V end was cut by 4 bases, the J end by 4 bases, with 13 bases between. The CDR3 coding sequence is TGTGCCTGGACGGAAGGACTGAGCTATGGCTACACCTTC. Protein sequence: CAWTEGLSYGYTF. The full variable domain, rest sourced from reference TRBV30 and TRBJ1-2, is SQTIHQWPATLVQPVGSPLSLECTVEGTSNPNLYWYRQAAGRGLQLLFYSVGIGQISSEVPQNLSASRPQDRQFILSSKKLLLSDSGFYLCAWTEGLSYGYTFGSGTRLTVV.

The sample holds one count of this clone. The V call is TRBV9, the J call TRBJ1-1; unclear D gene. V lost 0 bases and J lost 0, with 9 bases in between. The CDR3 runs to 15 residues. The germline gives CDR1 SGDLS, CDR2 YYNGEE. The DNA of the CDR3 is TGTGCCAGCAGCGTAGTGTCTGACATGAACACTGAAGCTTTCTTT. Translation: CASSVVSDMNTEAFF.

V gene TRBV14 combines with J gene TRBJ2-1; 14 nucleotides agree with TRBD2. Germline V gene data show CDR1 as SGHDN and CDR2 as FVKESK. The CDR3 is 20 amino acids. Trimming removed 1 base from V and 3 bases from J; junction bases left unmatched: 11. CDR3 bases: TGTGCCAGCAGCCAAGGACGTGGGACTAGCGGGAGCTCCTACTACAATGAGCAGTTCTTC. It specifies CASSQGRGTSGSSYYNEQFF.